The clone carrying this TCR beta chain was detected only a few times. After removal of 8 bases from V and 7 bases from J, the junction contained 4 bases not matched to a gene. CDR1 is SNHLY, CDR2 FYNNEI, per germline. The CDR3 consists of 11 residues. This sample was included in a study of T cell changes during pregnancy in multiple sclerosis. Generated by immunoSEQ multiplex PCR, the TCRdb table keeps only in-frame clones and is missing some. The sample lists about 36,000 clones; 88% were seen once. The V call is TRBV2, the J call TRBJ2-7; 8 nucleotides align to TRBD1. This TCR came from a female donor with multiple sclerosis, enrolled in a pregnancy study. This specimen consisted of CD4+ T cells from peripheral blood mononuclear cells, obtained in the first trimester of pregnancy. CDR3 amino acids: CASGTGGEQYF. Here the CDR3 DNA reads TGTGCCAGCGGTACAGGGGGAGAGCAGTACTTC.